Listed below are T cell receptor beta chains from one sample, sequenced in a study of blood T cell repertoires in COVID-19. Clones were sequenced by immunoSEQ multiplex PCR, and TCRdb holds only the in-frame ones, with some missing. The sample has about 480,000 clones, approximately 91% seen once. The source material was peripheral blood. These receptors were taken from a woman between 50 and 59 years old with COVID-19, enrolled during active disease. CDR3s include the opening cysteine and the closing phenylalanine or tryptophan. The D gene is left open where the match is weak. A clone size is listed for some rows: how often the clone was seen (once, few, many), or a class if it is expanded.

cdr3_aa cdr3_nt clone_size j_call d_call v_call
CASSFAGPSYEQYF TGTGCCAGCAGTTTCGCGGGGCCCAGCTACGAGCAGTACTTC NA TRBJ2-7 NA TRBV27
CATSDHRAQGWDTQYF TGTGCCACCAGTGATCACCGGGCCCAGGGATGGGATACGCAGTATTTT NA TRBJ2-3 NA TRBV24-1
CASSIGDSEAFF TGTGCCAGTAGTATAGGGGACAGTGAAGCTTTCTTT NA TRBJ1-1 TRBD1 TRBV19
CAWSVQGDGYTF TGTGCCTGGAGTGTACAAGGGGATGGCTACACCTTC NA TRBJ1-2 NA TRBV30
CASSRGREGEAFF TGTGCCAGCAGCCGAGGACGGGAGGGTGAAGCTTTCTTT NA TRBJ1-1 NA TRBV16
CATRGQPQPQHF TGTGCTACCAGGGGGCAGCCTCAGCCCCAGCATTTT NA TRBJ1-5 TRBD1 TRBV24-1
CASSSLAGAGTGELFF TGTGCCAGCAGTTCCCTAGCGGGGGCTGGGACCGGGGAGCTGTTTTTT NA TRBJ2-2 TRBD2 TRBV6-5
CASSLEHEGHGRKLFF TGTGCCAGCAGCTTGGAACATGAGGGTCATGGTCGAAAACTGTTTTTT NA TRBJ1-4 NA TRBV5-6
CAWRRDLGYEQYF TGTGCCTGGAGGCGGGACCTGGGGTACGAGCAGTACTTC NA TRBJ2-7 NA TRBV30
CASSFVDRETEAFF TGCGCCAGCAGCTTTGTCGACAGGGAGACTGAAGCTTTCTTT NA TRBJ1-1 TRBD1 TRBV5-1
CASSLRYTTGTEIYGYTF TGCGCCAGCAGCTTGCGATACACGACCGGGACTGAGATCTATGGCTACACCTTC NA TRBJ1-2 NA TRBV5-1
CASSLGHSSEKLFF TGCGCCAGCAGCCTGGGACATTCGTCTGAAAAACTGTTTTTT NA TRBJ1-4 NA TRBV5-1
CSASRSGGDIRDTEAFF TGCAGTGCTAGTCGATCGGGGGGCGATATAAGGGACACTGAAGCTTTCTTT NA TRBJ1-1 NA TRBV20-1
CASSLRQAKLFF TGTGCCAGCAGCTTGAGACAGGCTAAACTGTTTTTT few TRBJ1-4 NA TRBV7-6
CATLVAEATF TGTGCCACCCTGGTCGCGGAGGCCACCTTC NA TRBJ1-2 NA TRBV6-5
CASSRGDNNEQFF TGTGCCAGCAGCAGGGGTGACAACAATGAGCAGTTCTTC NA TRBJ2-1 NA TRBV6-5
CASGTDSYNEQFF TGTGCCAGCGGGACTGACTCCTACAATGAGCAGTTCTTC NA TRBJ2-1 NA TRBV6-5
CASSFRGQADNEQFF TGTGCCAGCAGCTTCCGGGGACAGGCCGACAATGAGCAGTTCTTC NA TRBJ2-1 TRBD1 TRBV5-8
CASSVEGAGWGEQFF TGTGCCAGCAGCGTAGAGGGGGCCGGGTGGGGTGAGCAGTTCTTC NA TRBJ2-1 TRBD1 TRBV9
CASMNVEDTPYGYTF TGTGCCAGCATGAATGTAGAGGACACCCCTTATGGCTACACCTTC NA TRBJ1-2 NA TRBV2
CASSERLAGDADTQYF TGTGCCAGCAGTGAACGACTAGCGGGGGACGCAGATACGCAGTATTTT NA TRBJ2-3 TRBD2 TRBV2
CASGDSSPLSEAFF TGTGCCAGTGGGGACAGCTCGCCGCTCTCTGAAGCTTTCTTT NA TRBJ1-1 TRBD1 TRBV19
CAWRKDRVRYGYTF TGTGCCTGGAGGAAGGATCGGGTCCGGTATGGCTACACCTTC NA TRBJ1-2 NA TRBV30
CASSLRRSLNRARSTNEKLFF TGTGCCAGCAGCTTAAGACGAAGCTTAAACAGGGCGCGATCAACTAATGAAAAACTGTTTTTT NA TRBJ1-4 NA TRBV7-8
CASSLQRGGYNEQFF TGTGCCAGCAGCCTTCAACGGGGGGGCTACAATGAGCAGTTCTTC NA TRBJ2-1 TRBD2 TRBV7-2
CASSSWDRNEQYF TGTGCCAGCAGCTCATGGGACAGAAACGAGCAGTACTTC NA TRBJ2-7 TRBD1 TRBV5-6
CASSPGGPTDTQYF TGTGCCAGCTCACCAGGCGGGCCTACAGATACGCAGTATTTT NA TRBJ2-3 NA TRBV18
CSANLGDTQYF TGCAGTGCAAACCTAGGAGATACGCAGTATTTT NA TRBJ2-3 NA TRBV20-1
CASTGHRNEKLFF TGTGCCAGCACAGGACACCGAAACGAAAAACTGTTTTTT NA TRBJ1-4 NA TRBV2
CASSITWQGTYEQYF TGTGCCAGTAGTATAACGTGGCAGGGAACCTACGAGCAGTACTTC few TRBJ2-7 NA TRBV19
CASSARGGTDTQYF TGTGCCAGCAGCGCCCGGGGGGGGACAGATACGCAGTATTTT NA TRBJ2-3 TRBD2 TRBV5-6
CASSPLTSGGLADTQYF TGTGCCAGCTCACCCTTGACTAGCGGGGGGCTTGCGGATACGCAGTATTTT once TRBJ2-3 TRBD2 TRBV18